A single sample gave rise to the 30 T cell receptor beta chains below, sequenced in a study of CXCR3-negative and CXCR3-positive naive CD8 T cells. Whole-study findings and limits: CXCR3-negative naive cells had less hydrophobic TRB CDR3s than did CXCR3-positive naive cells.

Their antigens are not known. The libraries of TRB cDNA were constructed through 5' RACE using UMI labels. TCRdb reprocessed the 5' RACE reads and reports one entry per CDR3 protein, with no DNA. This specimen shows about 120,000 distinct CDR3 sequences; the ten leading clones hold about 0.34%. Sequencing used naive CXCR3+ CD8+ T cells from blood. Subset meaning: CD45RO-CCR7+CD27+CD95- naive CD8+ T cells expressing CXCR3 (TNR3+). All receptors derive from a human donor in good health. Some clones in this sample may be carry-over from other donors' samples.

The rearrangement links TRBV19 to TRBJ2-2. The CDR3 runs to 16 residues. The germline gives CDR1 LNHDA, CDR2 SQIVND (reference sequence). The CDR3: CASSPGTSQNTGELFF.

The chain links TRBV7-9 to TRBJ2-5; TCRdb's D call of TRBD1 is untestable without DNA. This CDR3 is 16 amino acids long. Germline V gene data show CDR1 as SEHNR and CDR2 as FQNEAQ (reference sequence). The CDR3: CASSSFGRGVQETQYF.

This sequence joins TRBV20-1 and TRBJ1-5. Germline CDR1 is DFQATT and CDR2 is SNEGSKA (reference sequence). The CDR3 length is 12 residues. CDR3 sequence: CSAPVSNQPQHF.

The gene calls are TRBV5-6 and TRBJ2-7. The V gene's germline CDR1 is SGHDT and CDR2 YYEEEE. The CDR3 spans 13 residues. CDR3 region: CASSSGPGYEQYF.

CDR3 loop: CASSAPADGYTF. The V call is TRBV28, the J call TRBJ1-2; TCRdb's assignment of TRBD1 cannot be checked, as there is no DNA. Per the germline V gene, CDR1 is MDHEN and CDR2 is SYDVKM. The CDR3 is 12 residues long.

The chain joins TRBV7-8 to TRBJ2-3; checking the TCRdb D call of TRBD1 is not possible without DNA. Germline loops: CDR1 SGHVS, CDR2 FQNEAQ. There are 15 residues in the CDR3. The CDR3 sequence: CASSLRQGGTDTQYF.

The rearrangement joins TRBV12-3 or TRBV12-4 to TRBJ2-2. The CDR3 has 13 amino acids. CDR3 in amino acids: CASSPTTTGELFF.

This chain joins TRBV7-9 and TRBJ2-7; the TCRdb D gene call, TRBD1, has no DNA to confirm it. Germline V CDR1 and CDR2: SEHNR, FQNEAQ (reference sequence). There are 14 residues in the CDR3. This chain's CDR3 is CASSAPGGTDEQYF. Looking up the rest from reference TRBV7-9 and TRBJ2-7 gives the full variable domain: DTGVSQNPRHKITKRGQNVTFRCDPISEHNRLYWYRQTLGQGPEFLTYFQNEAQLEKSRLLSDRFSAERPKGSFSTLEIQRTEQGDSAMYLCASSAPGGTDEQYFGPGTRLTVT.

V and J are TRBV29-1 and TRBJ2-6; with no DNA, the TCRdb D assignment of TRBD2 cannot be verified. Germline V gives CDR1 SQVTM, CDR2 ANQGSEA. The CDR3 contains 17 residues. The CDR3 here is CSVEGLAGASGANVLTF. The entire variable domain, with the rest obtained from reference TRBV29-1 and TRBJ2-6, is as follows: SAVISQKPSRDICQRGTSLTIQCQVDSQVTMMFWYRQQPGQSLTLIATANQGSEATYESGFVIDKFPISRPNLTFSTLTVSNMSPEDSSIYLCSVEGLAGASGANVLTFGAGSRLTVL.

The rearrangement joins TRBV4-3 to TRBJ2-1. Germline loops: CDR1 LGHNA, CDR2 YSLEER. This CDR3 has 13 amino acids. The CDR3 reads CASSLYLDNVQFF.

This rearrangement joins TRBV28 to TRBJ2-7; the D call of TRBD1 rests on TCRdb alone, since no DNA is present to check it. This CDR3 is built from 14 residues. Germline V gene data show CDR1 as MDHEN and CDR2 as SYDVKM. CDR3 sequence reads: CASSPLRGAVEQYF.

The rearrangement joins TRBV27 to TRBJ2-5; TCRdb outputs TRBD1, but without DNA this stays unchecked. The germline V gene has CDR1 MNHEY and CDR2 SMNVEV (reference sequence). The length of the CDR3 is 14 residues. The CDR3: CASSPWGGQETQYF.

The chain uses TRBV6-2 or TRBV6-3 and TRBJ2-1; TCRdb picks TRBD2, but there is no DNA to check that call. This CDR3 is built from 14 residues. Per the germline V gene, CDR1 is MNHEY and CDR2 is SVGEGT. CDR3 protein: CASSYGDLNNEQFF.

This chain links TRBV12-3 or TRBV12-4 with TRBJ2-1. This CDR3 is built from 16 residues. The CDR3 reads CASSLGPGGSYNEQFF.

This chain uses TRBV6-6 with TRBJ2-3; TCRdb indicates TRBD2, and absent DNA this call remains unverified. Germline lookup yields CDR1 MNHNY and CDR2 SVGAGI (reference sequence). This CDR3 comprises 13 residues. The CDR3 protein is CASSDGLVDTQYF.

The rearrangement uses TRBV20-1 and TRBJ2-4. This CDR3 comprises 15 residues. Germline values: CDR1 DFQATT, CDR2 SNEGSKA (reference sequence). The CDR3: CSARASLLAKNIQYF.

This sequence joins TRBV28 and TRBJ2-3. The CDR3 spans 14 residues. The germline V gene has CDR1 MDHEN and CDR2 SYDVKM. This chain's CDR3 is CASSLAPSTDTQYF.

CDR3 residues: CSASDRFWYEQYF. The chain carries TRBV20-1 and TRBJ2-7. Germline CDR1 is DFQATT and CDR2 is SNEGSKA (reference sequence). The CDR3 is 13 amino acids.

The rearrangement joins TRBV7-9 to TRBJ2-2; the TCRdb D gene call, TRBD1, has no DNA to confirm it. There are 17 residues in the CDR3. CDR1 and CDR2 (germline): SEHNR, FQNEAQ (reference sequence). CDR3 protein: CASSQEARDTDTGELFF.

The chain employs TRBV2 and TRBJ2-5; the D call of TRBD2 rests on TCRdb alone, since no DNA is present to check it. Germline V gene data show CDR1 as SNHLY and CDR2 as FYNNEI. CDR3 length: 14 residues. The CDR3 sequence is CASSATGEGETQYF.

The rearrangement uses TRBV6-2 or TRBV6-3 and TRBJ2-1; TCRdb calls TRBD1, which cannot be checked without DNA. The germline gives CDR1 MNHEY, CDR2 SVGEGT. This CDR3 spans 21 amino acids. This CDR3 is CASSYPQDRGRFRMGYNEQFF.

The rearrangement links TRBV6-5 to TRBJ2-1; TCRdb names TRBD1, which stays unverified in the absence of DNA. Germline lookup yields CDR1 MNHEY and CDR2 SVGAGI. This CDR3 contains 16 residues. This CDR3 is CASSYSAQGSVNEQFF.

The CDR3 sequence: CASSQAETYYVEQFF. The rearrangement uses TRBV4-1 and TRBJ2-1. Germline CDR1 MGHRA, CDR2 YSYEKL. This CDR3 has 15 residues.

CDR3: CASSLSGHEQFF. V usage is TRBV12-3 or TRBV12-4 and J usage is TRBJ2-1. The CDR3 has 12 amino acids.

The chain joins TRBV29-1 to TRBJ2-7; TCRdb indicates TRBD2, and absent DNA this call remains unverified. CDR3 size: 13 residues. Germline V gene data show CDR1 as SQVTM and CDR2 as ANQGSEA. The CDR3: CSVRRGFSYEQYF.

The chain links TRBV7-8 to TRBJ2-5; TCRdb lists TRBD2, though no DNA is available to test this call. From germline, CDR1 is SGHVS and CDR2 FQNEAQ. The length of the CDR3 is 18 residues. The CDR3 loop reads CASSFISGRAVGQETQYF.

The J gene is TRBJ2-1, the V gene TRBV7-3; TCRdb reports TRBD1, a call that lacks DNA to check it against. The V gene's germline CDR1 is SGHTA and CDR2 FQGTGA. The CDR3 loop spans 15 amino acids. This CDR3 reads CASSLTGQGFHEQFF.

V gene TRBV28 combines with J gene TRBJ2-1; TCRdb's D gene call, TRBD2, goes unchecked for lack of DNA. Germline assignment: CDR1 MDHEN and CDR2 SYDVKM. The CDR3 consists of 14 residues. The CDR3 reads CASIRTSANNEQFF. Using reference TRBV28 and TRBJ2-1 for the parts outside the CDR3, the full variable domain is DVKVTQSSRYLVKRTGEKVFLECVQDMDHENMFWYRQDPGLGLRLIYFSYDVKMKEKGDIPEGYSVSREKKERFSLILESASTNQTSMYLCASIRTSANNEQFFGPGTRLTVL.

The chain employs TRBV19 and TRBJ2-1; the TRBD2 assignment by TCRdb is unverifiable without DNA. The germline gives CDR1 LNHDA, CDR2 SQIVND (reference sequence). This CDR3 has 15 residues. The CDR3: CASKWGTSGHNEQFF.

The genes are TRBV21-1 and TRBJ2-5; TCRdb names TRBD2, which stays unverified in the absence of DNA. TRBV21-1 is marked as a pseudogene. The CDR3 consists of 17 residues. CDR3 sequence reads: CASSKTSEASFHETQYF.